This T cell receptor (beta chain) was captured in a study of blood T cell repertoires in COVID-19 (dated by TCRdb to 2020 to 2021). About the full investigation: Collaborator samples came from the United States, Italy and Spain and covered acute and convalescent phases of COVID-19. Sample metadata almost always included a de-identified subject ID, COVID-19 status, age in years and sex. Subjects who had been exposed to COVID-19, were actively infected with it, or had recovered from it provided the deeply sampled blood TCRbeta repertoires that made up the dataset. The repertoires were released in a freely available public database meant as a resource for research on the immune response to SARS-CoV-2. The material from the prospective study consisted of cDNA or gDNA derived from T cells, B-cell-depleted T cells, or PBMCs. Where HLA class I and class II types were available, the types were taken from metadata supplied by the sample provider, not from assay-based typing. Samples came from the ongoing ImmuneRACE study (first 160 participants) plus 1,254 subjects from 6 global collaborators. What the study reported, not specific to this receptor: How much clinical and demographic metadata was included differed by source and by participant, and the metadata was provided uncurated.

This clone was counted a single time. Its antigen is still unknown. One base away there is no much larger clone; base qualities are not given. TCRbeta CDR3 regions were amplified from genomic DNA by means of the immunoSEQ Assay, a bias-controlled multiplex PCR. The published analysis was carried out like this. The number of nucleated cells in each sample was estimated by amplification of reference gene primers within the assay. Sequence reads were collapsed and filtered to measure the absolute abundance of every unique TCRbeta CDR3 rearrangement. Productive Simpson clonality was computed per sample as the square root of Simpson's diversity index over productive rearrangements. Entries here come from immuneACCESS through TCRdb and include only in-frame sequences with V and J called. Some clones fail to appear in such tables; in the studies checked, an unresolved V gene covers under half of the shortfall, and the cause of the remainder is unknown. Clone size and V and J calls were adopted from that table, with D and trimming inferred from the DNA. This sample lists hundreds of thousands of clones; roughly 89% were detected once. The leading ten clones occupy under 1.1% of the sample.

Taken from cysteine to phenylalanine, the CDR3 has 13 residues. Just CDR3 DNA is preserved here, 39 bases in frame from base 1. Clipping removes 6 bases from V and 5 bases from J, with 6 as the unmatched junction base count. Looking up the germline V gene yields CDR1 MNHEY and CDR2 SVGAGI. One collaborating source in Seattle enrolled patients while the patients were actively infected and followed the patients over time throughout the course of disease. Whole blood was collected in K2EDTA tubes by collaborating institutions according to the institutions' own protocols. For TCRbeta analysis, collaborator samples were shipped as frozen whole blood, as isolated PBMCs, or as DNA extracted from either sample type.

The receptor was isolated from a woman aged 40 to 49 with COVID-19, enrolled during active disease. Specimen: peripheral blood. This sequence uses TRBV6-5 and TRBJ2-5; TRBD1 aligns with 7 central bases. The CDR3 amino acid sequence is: CASRRQGLETQYF. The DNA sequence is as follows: TGTGCCAGCAGGAGACAGGGATTGGAGACCCAGTACTTC.